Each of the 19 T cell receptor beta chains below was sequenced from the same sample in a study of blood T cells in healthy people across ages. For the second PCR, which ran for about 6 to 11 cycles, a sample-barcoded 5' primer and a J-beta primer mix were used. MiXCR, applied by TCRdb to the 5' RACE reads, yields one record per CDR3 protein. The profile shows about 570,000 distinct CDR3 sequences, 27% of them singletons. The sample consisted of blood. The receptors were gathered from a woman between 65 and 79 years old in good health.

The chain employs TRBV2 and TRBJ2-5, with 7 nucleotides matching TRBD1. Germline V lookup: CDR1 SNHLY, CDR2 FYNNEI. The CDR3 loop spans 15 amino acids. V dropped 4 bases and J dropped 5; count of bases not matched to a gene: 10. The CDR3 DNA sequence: TGTGCCAGCAGTGGAACAGGGGCCCCCCAGGAGACCCAGTACTTC. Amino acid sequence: CASSGTGAPQETQYF.

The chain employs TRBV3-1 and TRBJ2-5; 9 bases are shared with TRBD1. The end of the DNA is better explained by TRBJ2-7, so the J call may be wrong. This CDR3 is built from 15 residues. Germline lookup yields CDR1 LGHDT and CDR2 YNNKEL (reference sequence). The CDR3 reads CASSQGRDRDYEQYF. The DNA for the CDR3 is TGTGCCAGCAGCCAAGGTCGGGACAGGGACTACGAGCAGTACTTC.

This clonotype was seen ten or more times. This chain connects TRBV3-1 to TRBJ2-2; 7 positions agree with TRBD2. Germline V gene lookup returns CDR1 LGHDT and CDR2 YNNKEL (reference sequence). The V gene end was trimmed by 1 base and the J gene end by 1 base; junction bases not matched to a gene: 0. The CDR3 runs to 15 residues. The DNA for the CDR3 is TGTGCCAGCAGCCAAGCGGGGGGGAACACCGGGGAGCTGTTTTTT. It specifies CASSQAGGNTGELFF.

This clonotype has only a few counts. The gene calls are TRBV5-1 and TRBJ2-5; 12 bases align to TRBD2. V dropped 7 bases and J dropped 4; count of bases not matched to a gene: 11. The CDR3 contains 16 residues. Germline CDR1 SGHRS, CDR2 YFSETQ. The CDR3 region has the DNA TGCGCCAGCTCCTCTCTGACTAGCGGGGGACCAGAGACCCAGTACTTC. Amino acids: CASSSLTSGGPETQYF.

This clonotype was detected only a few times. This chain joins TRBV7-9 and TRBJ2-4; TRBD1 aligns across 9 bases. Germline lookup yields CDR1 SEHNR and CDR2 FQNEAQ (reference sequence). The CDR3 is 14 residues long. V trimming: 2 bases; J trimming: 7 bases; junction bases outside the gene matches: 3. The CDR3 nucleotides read TGTGCCAGCAGCTTACGACAGGGGGATAACATTCAGTACTTC. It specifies CASSLRQGDNIQYF.

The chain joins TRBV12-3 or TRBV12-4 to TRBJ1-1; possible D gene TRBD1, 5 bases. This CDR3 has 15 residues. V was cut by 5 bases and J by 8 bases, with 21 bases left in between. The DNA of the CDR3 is TGTGCCAGCAGTCCCTCGGGGGGATTTGCCCACGAAGCTTTCTTT. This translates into CASSPSGGFAHEAFF.

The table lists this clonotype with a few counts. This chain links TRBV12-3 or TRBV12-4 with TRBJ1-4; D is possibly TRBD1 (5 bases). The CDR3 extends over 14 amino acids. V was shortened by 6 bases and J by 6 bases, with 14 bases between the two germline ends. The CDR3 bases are TGTGCCAGCAGGGGGGGGACCTTGGATGAAAAACTGTTTTTT. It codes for CASRGGTLDEKLFF.

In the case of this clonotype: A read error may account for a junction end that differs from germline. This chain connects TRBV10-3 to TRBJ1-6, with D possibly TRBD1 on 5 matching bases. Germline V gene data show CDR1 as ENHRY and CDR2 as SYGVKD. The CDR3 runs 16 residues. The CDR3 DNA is TGTGCCATCAGTGAGTCATTTGGGGGGAAGAATTCATCCCTCCACTTT. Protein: CAISESFGGKNSSLHF.

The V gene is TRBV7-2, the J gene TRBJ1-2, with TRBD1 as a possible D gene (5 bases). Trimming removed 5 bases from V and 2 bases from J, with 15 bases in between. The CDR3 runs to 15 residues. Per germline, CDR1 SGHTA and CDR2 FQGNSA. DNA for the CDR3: TGTGCCAGCAGCCCCGGCCGACAGAGGAACTATGGCTACACCTTC. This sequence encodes CASSPGRQRNYGYTF.

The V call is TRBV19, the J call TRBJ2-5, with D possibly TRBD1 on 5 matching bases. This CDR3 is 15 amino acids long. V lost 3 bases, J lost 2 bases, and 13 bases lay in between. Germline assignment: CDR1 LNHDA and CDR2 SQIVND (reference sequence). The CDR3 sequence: CASSILTANQETQYF. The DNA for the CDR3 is TGTGCCAGTAGTATTTTGACAGCAAATCAAGAGACCCAGTACTTC.

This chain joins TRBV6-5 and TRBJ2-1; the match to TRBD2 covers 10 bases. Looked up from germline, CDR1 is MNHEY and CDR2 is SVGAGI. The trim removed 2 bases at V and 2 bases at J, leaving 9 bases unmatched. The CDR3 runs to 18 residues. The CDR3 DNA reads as TGTGCCAGCAGTTACGTCGACGGGCTAGCGGGGGCCTACAATGAGCAGTTCTTC. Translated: CASSYVDGLAGAYNEQFF.

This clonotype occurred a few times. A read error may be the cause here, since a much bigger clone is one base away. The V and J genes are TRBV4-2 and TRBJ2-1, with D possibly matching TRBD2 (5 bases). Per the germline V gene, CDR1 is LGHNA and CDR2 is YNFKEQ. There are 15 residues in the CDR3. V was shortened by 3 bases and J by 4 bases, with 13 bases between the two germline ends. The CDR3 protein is CASSQRARAYNEQFF. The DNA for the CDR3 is TGTGCCAGCAGCCAGCGGGCGAGGGCTTACAATGAGCAGTTCTTC.

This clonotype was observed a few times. The CDR3 region has the DNA TGTGCCAGCAGTTTATTGCGTGGGGGGGCCCTTCAAGAGACCCAGTACTTC. It codes for CASSLLRGGALQETQYF. The rearrangement links TRBV12-3 or TRBV12-4 to TRBJ2-5; a possible D gene is TRBD2 (7 bases). This CDR3 spans 17 amino acids. V shed 2 bases and J shed 2 bases, with 18 bases lying between them.

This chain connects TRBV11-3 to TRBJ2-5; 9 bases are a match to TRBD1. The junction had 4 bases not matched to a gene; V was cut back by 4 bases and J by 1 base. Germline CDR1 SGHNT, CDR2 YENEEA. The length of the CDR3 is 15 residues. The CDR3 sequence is CASSYPGQGQETQYF. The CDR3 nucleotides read TGTGCCAGCAGCTATCCGGGACAGGGCCAAGAGACCCAGTACTTC.

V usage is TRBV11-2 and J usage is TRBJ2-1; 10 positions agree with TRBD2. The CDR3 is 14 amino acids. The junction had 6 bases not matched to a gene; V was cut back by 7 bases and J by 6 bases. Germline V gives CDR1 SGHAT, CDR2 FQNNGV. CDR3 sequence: CASTSSGGANEQFF. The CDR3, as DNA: TGTGCCAGCACCTCGAGCGGGGGGGCCAATGAGCAGTTCTTC.

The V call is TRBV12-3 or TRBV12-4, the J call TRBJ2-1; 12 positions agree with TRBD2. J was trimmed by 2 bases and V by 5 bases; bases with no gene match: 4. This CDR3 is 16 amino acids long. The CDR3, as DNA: TGTGCCAGCAGTACCCGGACTAGCGGGGCCTACAATGAGCAGTTCTTC. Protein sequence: CASSTRTSGAYNEQFF.

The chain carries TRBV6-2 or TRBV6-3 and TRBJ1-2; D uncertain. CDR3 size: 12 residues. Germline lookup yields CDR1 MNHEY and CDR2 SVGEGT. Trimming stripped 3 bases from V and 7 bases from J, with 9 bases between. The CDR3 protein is CASSYRVTGYTF. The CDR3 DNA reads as TGTGCCAGCAGTTATAGGGTAACTGGCTACACCTTC.

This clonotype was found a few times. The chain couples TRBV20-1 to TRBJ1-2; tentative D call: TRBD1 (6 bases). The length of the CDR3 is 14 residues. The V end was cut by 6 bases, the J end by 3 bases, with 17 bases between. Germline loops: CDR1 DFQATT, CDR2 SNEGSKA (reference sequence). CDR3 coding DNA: TGCAGTGCCACACCCCTGACAGGAGACTATGGCTACACCTTC. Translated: CSATPLTGDYGYTF.

In nucleotides, the CDR3 is TGTGCCAGCAGCCGTTTTATGCCAGGATGCTACGAGCAGTACTTC. Amino acids: CASSRFMPGCYEQYF. The V and J genes are TRBV21-1 and TRBJ2-7. TRBV21-1 is assigned pseudogene status. The CDR3 is 15 amino acids.